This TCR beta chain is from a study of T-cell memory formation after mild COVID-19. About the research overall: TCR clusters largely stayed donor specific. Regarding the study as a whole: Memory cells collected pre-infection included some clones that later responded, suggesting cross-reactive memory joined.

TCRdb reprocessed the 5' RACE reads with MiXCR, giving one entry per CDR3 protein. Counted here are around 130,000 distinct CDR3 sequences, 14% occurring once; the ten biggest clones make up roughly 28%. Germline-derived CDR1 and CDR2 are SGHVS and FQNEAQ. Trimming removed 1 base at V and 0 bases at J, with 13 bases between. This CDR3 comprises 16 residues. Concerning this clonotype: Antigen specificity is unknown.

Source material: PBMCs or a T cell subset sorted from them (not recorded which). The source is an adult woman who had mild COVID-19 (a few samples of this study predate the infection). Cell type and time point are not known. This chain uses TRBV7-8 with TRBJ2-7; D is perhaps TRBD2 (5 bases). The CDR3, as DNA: TGTGCCAGCAGCTTAGTGGCGGGTAAGAGCTCCTACGAGCAGTACTTC. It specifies CASSLVAGKSSYEQYF.